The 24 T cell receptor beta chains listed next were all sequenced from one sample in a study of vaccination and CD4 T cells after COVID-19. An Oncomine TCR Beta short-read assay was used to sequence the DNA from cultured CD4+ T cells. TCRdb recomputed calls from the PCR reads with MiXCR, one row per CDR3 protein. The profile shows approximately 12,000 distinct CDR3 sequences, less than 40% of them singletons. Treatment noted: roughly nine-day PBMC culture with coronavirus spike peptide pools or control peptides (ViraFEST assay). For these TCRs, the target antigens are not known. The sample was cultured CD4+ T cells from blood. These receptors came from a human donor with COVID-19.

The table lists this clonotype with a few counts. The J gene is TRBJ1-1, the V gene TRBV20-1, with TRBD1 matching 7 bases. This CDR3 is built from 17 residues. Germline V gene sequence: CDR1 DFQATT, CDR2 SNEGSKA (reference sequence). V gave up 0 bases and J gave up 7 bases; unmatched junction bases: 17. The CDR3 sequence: CSARDWGRDSAWGEAFF. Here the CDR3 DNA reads TGCAGTGCTAGAGATTGGGGACGGGACAGCGCGTGGGGTGAAGCTTTCTTT.

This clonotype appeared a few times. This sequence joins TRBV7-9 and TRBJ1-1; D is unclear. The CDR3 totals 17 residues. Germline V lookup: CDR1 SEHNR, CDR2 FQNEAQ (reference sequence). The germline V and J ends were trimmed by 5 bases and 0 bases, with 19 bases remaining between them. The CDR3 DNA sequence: TGTGCCAGCAGCATCATGTTAGGACGCGGCATGAACACTGAAGCTTTCTTT. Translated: CASSIMLGRGMNTEAFF.

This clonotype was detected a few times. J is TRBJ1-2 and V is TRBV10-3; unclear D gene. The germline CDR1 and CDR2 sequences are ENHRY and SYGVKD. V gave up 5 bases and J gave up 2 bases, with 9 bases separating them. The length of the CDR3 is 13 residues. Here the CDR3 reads CAISSPGNYGYTF. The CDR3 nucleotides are TGTGCCATCAGTTCGCCCGGGAACTATGGCTACACCTTC.

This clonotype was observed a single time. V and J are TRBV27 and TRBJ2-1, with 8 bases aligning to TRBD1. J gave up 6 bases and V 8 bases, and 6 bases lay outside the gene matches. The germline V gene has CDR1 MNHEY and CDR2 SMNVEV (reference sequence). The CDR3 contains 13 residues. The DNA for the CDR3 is TGTGCCAGCCTAAGACAGGGGAGCAATGAGCAGTTCTTC. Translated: CASLRQGSNEQFF.

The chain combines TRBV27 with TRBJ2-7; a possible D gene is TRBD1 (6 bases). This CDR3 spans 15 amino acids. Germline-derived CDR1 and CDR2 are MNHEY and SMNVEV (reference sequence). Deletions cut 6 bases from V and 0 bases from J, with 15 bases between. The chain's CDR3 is CASRFIMDSSYEQYF. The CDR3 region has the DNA TGTGCCAGCAGATTTATCATGGACAGCTCCTACGAGCAGTACTTC.

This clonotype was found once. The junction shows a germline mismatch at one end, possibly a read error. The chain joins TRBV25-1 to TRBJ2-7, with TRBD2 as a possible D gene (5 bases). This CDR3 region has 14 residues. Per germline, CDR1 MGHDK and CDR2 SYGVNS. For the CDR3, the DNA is TGTACCAGCAGTGAAAGCGGTTCTCTATACGAGCAGTACTTC. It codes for CTSSESGSLYEQYF.

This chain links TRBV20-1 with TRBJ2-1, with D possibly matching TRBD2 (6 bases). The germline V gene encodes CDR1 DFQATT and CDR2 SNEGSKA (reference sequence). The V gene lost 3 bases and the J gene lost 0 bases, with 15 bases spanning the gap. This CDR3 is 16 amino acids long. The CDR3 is CSARLRGQSSYNEQFF. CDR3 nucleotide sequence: TGCAGTGCTAGGTTGCGGGGCCAGAGCTCCTACAATGAGCAGTTCTTC.

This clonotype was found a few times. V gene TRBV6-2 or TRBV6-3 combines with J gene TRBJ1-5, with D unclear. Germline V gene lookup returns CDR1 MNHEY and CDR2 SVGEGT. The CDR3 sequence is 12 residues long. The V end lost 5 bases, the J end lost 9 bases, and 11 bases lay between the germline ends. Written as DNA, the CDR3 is TGTGCCAGCAGTGTTTGGGGAGGGCCCCAGCATTTT. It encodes CASSVWGGPQHF.

DNA of the CDR3: TGTGCCAGCAGCTTGGATCTGGGGCCATCAGATGGCTACACCTTC. This codes for CASSLDLGPSDGYTF. The V call is TRBV5-4, the J call TRBJ1-2; weak D call: TRBD1 (5 bases). The germline CDR1 and CDR2 sequences are SGHNT and YYREEE (reference sequence). This CDR3 has 15 amino acids. The V gene lost 0 bases and the J gene lost 6 bases, with 15 bases spanning the gap.

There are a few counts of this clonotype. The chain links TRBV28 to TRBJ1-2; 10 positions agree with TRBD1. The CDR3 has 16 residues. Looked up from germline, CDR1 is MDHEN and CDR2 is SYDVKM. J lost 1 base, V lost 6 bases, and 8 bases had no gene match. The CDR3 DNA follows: TGTGCCAGCAGATCTCCTGGACAGGGGGGTAACTATGGCTACACCTTC. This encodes CASRSPGQGGNYGYTF.

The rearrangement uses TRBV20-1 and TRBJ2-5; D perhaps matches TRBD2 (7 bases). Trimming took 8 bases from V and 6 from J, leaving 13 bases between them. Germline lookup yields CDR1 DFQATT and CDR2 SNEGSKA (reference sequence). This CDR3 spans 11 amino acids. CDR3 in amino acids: CSTGGGQTQYF. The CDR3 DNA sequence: TGCAGTACGGGGGGCGGACAGACCCAGTACTTC.

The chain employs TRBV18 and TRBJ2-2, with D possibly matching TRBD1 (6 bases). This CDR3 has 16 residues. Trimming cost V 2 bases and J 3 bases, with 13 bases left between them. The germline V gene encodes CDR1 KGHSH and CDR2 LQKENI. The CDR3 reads CASSPSTGKYTGELFF. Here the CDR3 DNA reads TGTGCCAGCTCACCATCTACAGGGAAATACACCGGGGAGCTGTTTTTT.

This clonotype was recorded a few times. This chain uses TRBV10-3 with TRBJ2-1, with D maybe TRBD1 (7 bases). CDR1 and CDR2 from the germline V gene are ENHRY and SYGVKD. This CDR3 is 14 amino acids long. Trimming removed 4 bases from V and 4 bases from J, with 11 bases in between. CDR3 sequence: CAISAQGGYNEQFF. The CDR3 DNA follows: TGTGCCATCAGTGCGCAGGGGGGTTACAATGAGCAGTTCTTC.

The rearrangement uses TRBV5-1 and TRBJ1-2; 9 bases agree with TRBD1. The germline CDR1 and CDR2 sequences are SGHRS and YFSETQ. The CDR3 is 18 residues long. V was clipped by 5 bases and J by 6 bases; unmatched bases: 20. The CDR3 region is CASRPTGGNVPTLNGYTF. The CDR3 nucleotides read TGCGCCAGCAGACCGACAGGGGGGAATGTCCCGACTTTGAATGGCTACACCTTC.

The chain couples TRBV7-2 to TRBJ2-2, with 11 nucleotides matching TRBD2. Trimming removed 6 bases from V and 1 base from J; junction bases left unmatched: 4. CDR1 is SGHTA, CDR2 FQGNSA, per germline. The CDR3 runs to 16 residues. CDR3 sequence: CASRLAGVRNTGELFF. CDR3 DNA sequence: TGTGCCAGCAGACTAGCGGGGGTTAGGAACACCGGGGAGCTGTTTTTT.

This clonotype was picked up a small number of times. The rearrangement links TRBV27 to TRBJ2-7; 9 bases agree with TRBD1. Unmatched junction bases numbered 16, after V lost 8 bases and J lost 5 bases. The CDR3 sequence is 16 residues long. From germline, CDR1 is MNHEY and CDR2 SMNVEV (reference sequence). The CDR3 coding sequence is TGTGCCAGCCGAATACTTACCGGGACAGGGAGTAACGAGCAGTACTTC. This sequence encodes CASRILTGTGSNEQYF.

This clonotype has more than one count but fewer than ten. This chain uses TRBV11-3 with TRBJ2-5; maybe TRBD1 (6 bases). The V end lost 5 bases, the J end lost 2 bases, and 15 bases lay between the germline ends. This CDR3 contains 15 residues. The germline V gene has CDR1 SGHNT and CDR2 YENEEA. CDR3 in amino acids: CASSQRLGQQETQYF. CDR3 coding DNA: TGTGCCAGCAGCCAGCGGTTGGGACAACAAGAGACCCAGTACTTC. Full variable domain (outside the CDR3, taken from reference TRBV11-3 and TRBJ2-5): EAGVVQSPRYKIIEKKQPVAFWCNPISGHNTLYWYLQNLGQGPELLIRYENEEAVDDSQLPKDRFSAERLKGVDSTLKIQPAELGDSAVYLCASSQRLGQQETQYFGPGTRLLVL.

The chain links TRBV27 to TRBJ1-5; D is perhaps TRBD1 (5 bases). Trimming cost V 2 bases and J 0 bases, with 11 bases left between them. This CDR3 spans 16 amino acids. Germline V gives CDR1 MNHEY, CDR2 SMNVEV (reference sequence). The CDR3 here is CASSLRGDHSNQPQHF. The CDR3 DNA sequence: TGTGCCAGCAGTTTACGGGGGGACCATAGCAATCAGCCCCAGCATTTT.

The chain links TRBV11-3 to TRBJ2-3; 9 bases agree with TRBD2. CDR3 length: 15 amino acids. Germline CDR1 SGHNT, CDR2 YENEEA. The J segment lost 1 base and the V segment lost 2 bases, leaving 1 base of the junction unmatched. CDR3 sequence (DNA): TGTGCCAGCAGCTTAAGGACTAGCGGCACAGATACGCAGTATTTT. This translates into CASSLRTSGTDTQYF.

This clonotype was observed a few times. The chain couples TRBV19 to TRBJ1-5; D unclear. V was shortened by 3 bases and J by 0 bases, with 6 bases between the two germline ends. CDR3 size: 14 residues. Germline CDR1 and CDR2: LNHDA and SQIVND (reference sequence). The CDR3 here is CASSIIISNQPQHF. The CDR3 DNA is TGTGCCAGTAGTATTATTATTAGCAATCAGCCCCAGCATTTT.

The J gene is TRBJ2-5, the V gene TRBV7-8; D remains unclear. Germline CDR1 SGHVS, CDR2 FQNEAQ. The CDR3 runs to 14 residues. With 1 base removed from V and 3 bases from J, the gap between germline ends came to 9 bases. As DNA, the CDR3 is TGTGCCAGCAGCTTAGTGCGAAGGGAAGAGACCCAGTACTTC. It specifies CASSLVRREETQYF.

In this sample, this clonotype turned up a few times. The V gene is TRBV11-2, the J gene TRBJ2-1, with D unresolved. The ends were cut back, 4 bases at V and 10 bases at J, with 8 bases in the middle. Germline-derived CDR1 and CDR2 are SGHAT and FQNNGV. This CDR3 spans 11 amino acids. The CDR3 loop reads CASSSEFEQFF. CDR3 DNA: TGTGCCAGCAGCTCGGAGTTCGAGCAGTTCTTC.

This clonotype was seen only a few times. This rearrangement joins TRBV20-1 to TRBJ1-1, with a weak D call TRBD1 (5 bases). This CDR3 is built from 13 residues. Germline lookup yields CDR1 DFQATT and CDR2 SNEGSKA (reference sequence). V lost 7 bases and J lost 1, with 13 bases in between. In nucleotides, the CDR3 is TGCAGTGATGAGGCAGGGACGAACACTGAAGCTTTCTTT. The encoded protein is CSDEAGTNTEAFF.

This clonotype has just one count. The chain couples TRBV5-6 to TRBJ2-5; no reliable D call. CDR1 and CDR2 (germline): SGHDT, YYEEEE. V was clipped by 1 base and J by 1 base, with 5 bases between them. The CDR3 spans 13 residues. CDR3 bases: TGTGCCAGCAGCTTGTACAGCCAAGAGACCCAGTACTTC. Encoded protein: CASSLYSQETQYF.